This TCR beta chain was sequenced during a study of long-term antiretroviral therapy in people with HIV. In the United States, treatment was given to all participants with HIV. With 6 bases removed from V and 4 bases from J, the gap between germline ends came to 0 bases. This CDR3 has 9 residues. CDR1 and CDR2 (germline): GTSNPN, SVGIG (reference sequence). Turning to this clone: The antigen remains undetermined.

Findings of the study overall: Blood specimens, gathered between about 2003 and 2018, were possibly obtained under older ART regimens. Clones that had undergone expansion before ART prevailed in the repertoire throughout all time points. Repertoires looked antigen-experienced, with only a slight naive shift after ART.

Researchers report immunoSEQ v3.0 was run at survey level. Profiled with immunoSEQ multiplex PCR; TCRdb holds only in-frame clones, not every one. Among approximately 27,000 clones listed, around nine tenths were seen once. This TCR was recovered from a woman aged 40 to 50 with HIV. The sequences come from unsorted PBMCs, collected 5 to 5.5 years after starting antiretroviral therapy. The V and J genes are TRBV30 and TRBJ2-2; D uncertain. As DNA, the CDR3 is TGTGCCTGCACCGGGGAGCTGTTTTTT. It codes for CACTGELFF.